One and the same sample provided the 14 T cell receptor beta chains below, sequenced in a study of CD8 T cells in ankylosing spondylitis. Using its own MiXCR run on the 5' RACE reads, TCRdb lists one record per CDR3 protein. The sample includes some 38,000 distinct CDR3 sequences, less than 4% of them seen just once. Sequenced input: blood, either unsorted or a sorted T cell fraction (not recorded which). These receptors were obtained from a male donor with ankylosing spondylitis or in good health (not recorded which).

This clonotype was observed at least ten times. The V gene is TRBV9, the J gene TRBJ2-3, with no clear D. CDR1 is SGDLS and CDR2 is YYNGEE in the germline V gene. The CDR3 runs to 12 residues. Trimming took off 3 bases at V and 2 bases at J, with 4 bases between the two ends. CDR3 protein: CASSAFTDTQYF. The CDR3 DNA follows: TGTGCCAGCAGCGCGTTCACAGATACGCAGTATTTT. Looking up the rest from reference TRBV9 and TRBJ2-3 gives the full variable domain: DSGVTQTPKHLITATGQRVTLRCSPRSGDLSVYWYQQSLDQGLQFLIQYYNGEERAKGNILERFSAQQFPDLHSELNLSSLELGDSALYFCASSAFTDTQYFGPGTRLTVL.

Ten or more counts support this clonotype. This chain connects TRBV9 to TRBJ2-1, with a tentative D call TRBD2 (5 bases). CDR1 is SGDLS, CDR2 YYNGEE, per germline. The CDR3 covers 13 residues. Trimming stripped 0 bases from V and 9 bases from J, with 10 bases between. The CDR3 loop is CASSVATGFEQFF. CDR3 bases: TGTGCCAGCAGCGTAGCTACGGGGTTTGAGCAGTTCTTC.

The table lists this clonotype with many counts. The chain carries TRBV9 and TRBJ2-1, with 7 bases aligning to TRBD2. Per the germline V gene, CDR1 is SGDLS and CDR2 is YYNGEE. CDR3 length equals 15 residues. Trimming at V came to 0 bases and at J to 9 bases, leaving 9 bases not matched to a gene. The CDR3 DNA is TGTGCCAGCAGCGTAGCCTCGTGGGGGGAGGGTGAGCAGTTCTTC. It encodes CASSVASWGEGEQFF.

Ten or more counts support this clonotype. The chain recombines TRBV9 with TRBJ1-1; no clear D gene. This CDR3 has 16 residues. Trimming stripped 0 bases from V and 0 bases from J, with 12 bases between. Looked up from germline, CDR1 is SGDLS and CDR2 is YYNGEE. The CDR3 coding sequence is TGTGCCAGCAGCGTAGGGTCAGATATCATGAACACTGAAGCTTTCTTT. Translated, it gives CASSVGSDIMNTEAFF.

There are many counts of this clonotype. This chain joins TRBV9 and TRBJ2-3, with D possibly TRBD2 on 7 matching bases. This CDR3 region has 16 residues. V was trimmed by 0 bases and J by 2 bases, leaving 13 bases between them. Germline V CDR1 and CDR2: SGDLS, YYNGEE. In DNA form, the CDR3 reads TGTGCCAGCAGCGTAGAGGCGGGGGCCATCACAGATACGCAGTATTTT. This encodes CASSVEAGAITDTQYF.

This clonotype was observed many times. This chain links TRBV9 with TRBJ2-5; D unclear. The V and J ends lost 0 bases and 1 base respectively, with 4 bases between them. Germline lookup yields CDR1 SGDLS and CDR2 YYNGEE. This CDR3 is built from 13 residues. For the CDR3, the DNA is TGTGCCAGCAGCGTAGTTGGCCAAGAGACCCAGTACTTC. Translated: CASSVVGQETQYF.

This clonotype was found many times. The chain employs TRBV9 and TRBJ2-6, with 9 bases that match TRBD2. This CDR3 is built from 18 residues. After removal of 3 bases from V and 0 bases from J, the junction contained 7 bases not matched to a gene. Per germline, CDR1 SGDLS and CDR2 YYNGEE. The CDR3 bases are TGTGCCAGCAGCGCGGGCCTAGCGGGGTACTCTGGGGCCAACGTCCTGACTTTC. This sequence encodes CASSAGLAGYSGANVLTF.

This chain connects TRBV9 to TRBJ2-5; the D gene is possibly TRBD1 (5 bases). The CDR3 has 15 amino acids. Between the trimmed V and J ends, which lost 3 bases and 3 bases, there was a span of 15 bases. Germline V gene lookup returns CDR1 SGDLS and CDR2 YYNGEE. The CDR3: CASSAGTGWEETQYF. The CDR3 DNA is TGTGCCAGCAGCGCCGGTACAGGATGGGAAGAGACCCAGTACTTC.

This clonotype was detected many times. Here the CDR3 reads CASSVEGRAGETQYF. The CDR3 DNA sequence: TGTGCCAGCAGCGTAGAGGGGAGGGCCGGGGAGACCCAGTACTTC. V usage is TRBV9 and J usage is TRBJ2-5; TRBD2 matches at 7 bases. Germline V gene sequence: CDR1 SGDLS, CDR2 YYNGEE. The CDR3 has 15 residues. J was trimmed by 5 bases and V by 0 bases; bases with no gene match: 7.

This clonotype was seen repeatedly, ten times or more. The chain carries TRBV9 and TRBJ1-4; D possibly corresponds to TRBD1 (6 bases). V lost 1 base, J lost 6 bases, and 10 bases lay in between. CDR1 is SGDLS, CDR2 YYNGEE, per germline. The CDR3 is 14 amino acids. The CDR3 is CASSVWGRDEKLFF. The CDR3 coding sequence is TGTGCCAGCAGCGTATGGGGGCGCGATGAAAAACTGTTTTTT.

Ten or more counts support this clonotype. CDR3 residues: CASSASGRVGTGELFF. In DNA form, the CDR3 reads TGTGCCAGCAGCGCTAGCGGGAGGGTGGGCACCGGGGAGCTGTTTTTT. The V and J genes are TRBV9 and TRBJ2-2, with 12 nucleotides matching TRBD2. The junction had 4 bases not matched to a gene; V was cut back by 3 bases and J by 4 bases. From germline, CDR1 is SGDLS and CDR2 YYNGEE. The CDR3 covers 16 residues. The variable domain in full, with the rest retrieved from reference TRBV9 and TRBJ2-2, is DSGVTQTPKHLITATGQRVTLRCSPRSGDLSVYWYQQSLDQGLQFLIQYYNGEERAKGNILERFSAQQFPDLHSELNLSSLELGDSALYFCASSASGRVGTGELFFGEGSRLTVL.

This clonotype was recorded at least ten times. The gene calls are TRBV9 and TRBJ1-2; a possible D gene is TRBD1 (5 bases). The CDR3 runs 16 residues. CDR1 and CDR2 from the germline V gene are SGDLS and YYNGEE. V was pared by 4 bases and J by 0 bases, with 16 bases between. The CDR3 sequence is CASSYAGTLANYGYTF. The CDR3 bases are TGTGCCAGCAGCTACGCCGGGACTTTAGCTAACTATGGCTACACCTTC.

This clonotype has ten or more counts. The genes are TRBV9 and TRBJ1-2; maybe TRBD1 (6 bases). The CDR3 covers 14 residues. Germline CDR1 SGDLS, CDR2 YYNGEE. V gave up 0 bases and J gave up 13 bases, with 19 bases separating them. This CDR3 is CASSVASQGTLPTF. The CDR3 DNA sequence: TGTGCCAGCAGCGTAGCATCACAGGGAACCCTCCCCACCTTC.

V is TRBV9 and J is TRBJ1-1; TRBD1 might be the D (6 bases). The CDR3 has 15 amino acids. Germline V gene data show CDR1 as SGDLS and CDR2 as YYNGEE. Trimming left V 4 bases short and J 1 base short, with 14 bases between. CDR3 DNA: TGTGCCAGCAGCCCTATGACAGGCTCGAACACTGAAGCTTTCTTT. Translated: CASSPMTGSNTEAFF.